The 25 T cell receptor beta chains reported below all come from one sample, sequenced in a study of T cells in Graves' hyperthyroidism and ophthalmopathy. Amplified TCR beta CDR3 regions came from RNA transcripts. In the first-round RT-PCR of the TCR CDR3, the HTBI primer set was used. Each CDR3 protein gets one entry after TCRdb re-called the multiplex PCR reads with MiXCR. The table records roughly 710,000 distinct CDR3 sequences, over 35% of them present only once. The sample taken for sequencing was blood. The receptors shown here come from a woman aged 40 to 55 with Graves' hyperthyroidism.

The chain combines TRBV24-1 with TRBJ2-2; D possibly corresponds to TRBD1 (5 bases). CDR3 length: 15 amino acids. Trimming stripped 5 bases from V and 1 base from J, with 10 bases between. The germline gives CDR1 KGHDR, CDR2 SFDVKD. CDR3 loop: CATSGTTGNTGELFF. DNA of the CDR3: TGTGCCACCAGTGGGACCACAGGGAACACCGGGGAGCTGTTTTTT.

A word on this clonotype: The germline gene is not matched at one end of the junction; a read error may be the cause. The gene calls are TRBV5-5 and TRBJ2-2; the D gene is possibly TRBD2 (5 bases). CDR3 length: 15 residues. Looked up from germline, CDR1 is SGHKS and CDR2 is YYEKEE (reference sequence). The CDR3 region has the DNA TGCGCCAGCGTAGACCCTCCAGAGGGAACCGGGGAGCTGTTTTTT. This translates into CASVDPPEGTGELFF.

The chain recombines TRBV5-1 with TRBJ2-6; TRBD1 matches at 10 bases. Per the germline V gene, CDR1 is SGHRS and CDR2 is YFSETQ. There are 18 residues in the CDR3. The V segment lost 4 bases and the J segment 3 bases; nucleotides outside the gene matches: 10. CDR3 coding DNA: TGCGCCAGCAGCCCTGGTAAGGGACAGGGGAATGGGGCCAACGTCCTGACTTTC. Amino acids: CASSPGKGQGNGANVLTF. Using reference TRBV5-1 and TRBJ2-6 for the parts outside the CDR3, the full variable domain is KAGVTQTPRYLIKTRGQQVTLSCSPISGHRSVSWYQQTPGQGLQFLFEYFSETQRNKGNFPGRFSGRQFSNSRSEMNVSTLELGDSALYLCASSPGKGQGNGANVLTFGAGSRLTVL.

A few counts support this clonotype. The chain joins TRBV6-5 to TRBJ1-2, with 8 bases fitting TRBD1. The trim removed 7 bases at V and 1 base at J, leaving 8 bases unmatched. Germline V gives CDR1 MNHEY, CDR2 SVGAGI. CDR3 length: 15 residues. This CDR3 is CASTHRDRRNYGYTF. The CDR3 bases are TGTGCCAGCACTCACCGGGACAGGCGTAACTATGGCTACACCTTC.

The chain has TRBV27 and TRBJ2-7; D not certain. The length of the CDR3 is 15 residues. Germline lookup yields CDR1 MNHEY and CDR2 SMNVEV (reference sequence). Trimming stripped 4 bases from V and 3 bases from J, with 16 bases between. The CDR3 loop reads CASSSLHVPLYEQYF. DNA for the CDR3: TGTGCCAGCAGTTCCCTCCACGTGCCGCTCTACGAGCAGTACTTC.

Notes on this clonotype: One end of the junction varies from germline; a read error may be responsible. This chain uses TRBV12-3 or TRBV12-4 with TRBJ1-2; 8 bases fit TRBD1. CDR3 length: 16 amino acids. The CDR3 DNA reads TGTACCAGCAGTTTGTCAGGACAGGGTCTCGGCTATGGCTACACCTTC. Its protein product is CTSSLSGQGLGYGYTF.

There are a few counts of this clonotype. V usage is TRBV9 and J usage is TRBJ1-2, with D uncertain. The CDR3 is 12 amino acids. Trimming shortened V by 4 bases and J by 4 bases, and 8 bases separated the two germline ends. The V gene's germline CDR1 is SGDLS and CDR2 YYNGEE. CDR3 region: CASSPTTYGYTF. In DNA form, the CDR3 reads TGTGCCAGCAGCCCTACTACCTATGGCTACACCTTC.

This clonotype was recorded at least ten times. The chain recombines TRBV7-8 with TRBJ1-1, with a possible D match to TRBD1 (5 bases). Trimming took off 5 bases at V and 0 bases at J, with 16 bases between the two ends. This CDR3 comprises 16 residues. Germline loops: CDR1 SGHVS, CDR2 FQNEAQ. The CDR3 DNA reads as TGTGCCAGCAGCCCCCGGGAGGGGATCATGAACACTGAAGCTTTCTTT. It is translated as CASSPREGIMNTEAFF.

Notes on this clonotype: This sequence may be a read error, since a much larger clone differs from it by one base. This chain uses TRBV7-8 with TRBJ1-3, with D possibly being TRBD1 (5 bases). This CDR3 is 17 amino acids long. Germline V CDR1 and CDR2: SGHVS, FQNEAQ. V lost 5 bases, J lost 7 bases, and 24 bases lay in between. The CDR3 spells CASSPPGLGVSVNTIYF. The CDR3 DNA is TGTGCCAGCAGCCCTCCCGGCCTGGGGGTGAGTGTCAACACCATATATTTT.

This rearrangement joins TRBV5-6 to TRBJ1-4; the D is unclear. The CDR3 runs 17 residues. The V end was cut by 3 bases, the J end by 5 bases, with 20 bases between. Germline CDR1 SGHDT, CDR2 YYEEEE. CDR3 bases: TGTGCCAGCAGCTCACGACAAGCTGGAGTGGGCAATGAAAAACTGTTTTTT. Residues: CASSSRQAGVGNEKLFF.

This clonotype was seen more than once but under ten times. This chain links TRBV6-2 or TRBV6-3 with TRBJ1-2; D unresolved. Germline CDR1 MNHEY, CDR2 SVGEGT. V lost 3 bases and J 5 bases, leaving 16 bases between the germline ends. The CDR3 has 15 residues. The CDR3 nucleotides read TGTGCCAGCAGTTATCCCCTCCAGTCGGAGTATGGCTACACCTTC. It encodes CASSYPLQSEYGYTF.

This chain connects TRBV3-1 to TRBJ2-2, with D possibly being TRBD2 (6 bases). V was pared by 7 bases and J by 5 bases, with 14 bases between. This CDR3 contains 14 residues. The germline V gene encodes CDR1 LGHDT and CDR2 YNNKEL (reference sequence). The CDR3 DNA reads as TGTGCCAGCAAACCCTTGGAGGGGACCGGGGAGCTGTTTTTT. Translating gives CASKPLEGTGELFF.

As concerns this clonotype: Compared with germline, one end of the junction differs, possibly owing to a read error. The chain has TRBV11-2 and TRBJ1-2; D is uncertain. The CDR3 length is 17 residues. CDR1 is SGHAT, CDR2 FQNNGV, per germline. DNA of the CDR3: TGCGCCAGCAGCCAAGTAAAACCACTGTCAGGTATCGACGGCTACACCTTC. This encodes CASSQVKPLSGIDGYTF. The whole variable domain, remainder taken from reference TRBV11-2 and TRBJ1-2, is EAGVAQSPRYKIIEKRQSVAFWCNPISGHATLYWYQQILGQGPKLLIQFQNNGVVDDSQLPKDRFSAERLKGVDSTLKIQPAKLEDSAVYLCASSQVKPLSGIDGYTFGSGTRLTVV.

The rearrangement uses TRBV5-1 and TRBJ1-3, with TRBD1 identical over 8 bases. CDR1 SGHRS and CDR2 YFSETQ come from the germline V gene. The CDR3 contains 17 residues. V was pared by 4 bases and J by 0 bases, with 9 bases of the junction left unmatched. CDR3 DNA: TGCGCCAGCAGCAACGACAGGGGATTGGACTCTGGAAACACCATATATTTT. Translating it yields CASSNDRGLDSGNTIYF.

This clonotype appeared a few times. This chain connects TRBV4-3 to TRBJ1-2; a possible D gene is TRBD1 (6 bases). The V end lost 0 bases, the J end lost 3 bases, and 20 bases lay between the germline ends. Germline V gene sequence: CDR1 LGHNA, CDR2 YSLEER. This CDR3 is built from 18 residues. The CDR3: CASSQEVLRTDPYYGYTF. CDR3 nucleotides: TGCGCCAGCAGCCAAGAGGTTCTACGGACAGATCCCTACTATGGCTACACCTTC.

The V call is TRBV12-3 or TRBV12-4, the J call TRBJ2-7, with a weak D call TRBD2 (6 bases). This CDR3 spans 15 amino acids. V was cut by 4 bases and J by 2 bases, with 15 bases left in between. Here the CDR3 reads CASSYFQRATYEQYF. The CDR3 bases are TGTGCCAGCAGTTACTTTCAGCGGGCAACCTACGAGCAGTACTTC.

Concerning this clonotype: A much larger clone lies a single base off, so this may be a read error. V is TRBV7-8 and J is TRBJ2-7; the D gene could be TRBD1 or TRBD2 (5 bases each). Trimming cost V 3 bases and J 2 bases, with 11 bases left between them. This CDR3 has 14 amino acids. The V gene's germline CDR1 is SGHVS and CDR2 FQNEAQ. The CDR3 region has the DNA TGTGCCAGCAGCTTGTCCGGGGCAGCCTACGAGCAGTACTTC. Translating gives CASSLSGAAYEQYF. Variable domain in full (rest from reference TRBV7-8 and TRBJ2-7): GAGVSQSPRYKVAKRGQDVALRCDPISGHVSLFWYQQALGQGPEFLTYFQNEAQLDKSGLPSDRFFAERPEGSVSTLKIQRTQQEDSAVYLCASSLSGAAYEQYFGPGTRLTVT.

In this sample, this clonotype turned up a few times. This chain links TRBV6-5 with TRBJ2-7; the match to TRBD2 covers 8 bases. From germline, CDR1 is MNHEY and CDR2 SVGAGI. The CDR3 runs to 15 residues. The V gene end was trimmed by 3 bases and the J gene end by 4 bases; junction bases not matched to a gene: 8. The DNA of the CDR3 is TGTGCCAGCAGTTATACTAGCGGTGGGGGTTACGAGCAGTACTTC. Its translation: CASSYTSGGGYEQYF.

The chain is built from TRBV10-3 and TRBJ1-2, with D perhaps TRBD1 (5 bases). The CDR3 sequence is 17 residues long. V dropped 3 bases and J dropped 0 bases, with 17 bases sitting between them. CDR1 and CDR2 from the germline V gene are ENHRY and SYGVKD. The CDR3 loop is CAISESRRGESNYGYTF. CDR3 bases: TGTGCCATCAGTGAATCAAGGCGGGGGGAGTCTAACTATGGCTACACCTTC.

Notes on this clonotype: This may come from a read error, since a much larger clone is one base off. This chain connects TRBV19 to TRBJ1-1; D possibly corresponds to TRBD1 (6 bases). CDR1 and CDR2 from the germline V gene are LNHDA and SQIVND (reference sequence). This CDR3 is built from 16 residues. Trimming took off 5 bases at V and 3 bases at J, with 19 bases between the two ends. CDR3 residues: CASSPSGEGVDTEAFF. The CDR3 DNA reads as TGTGCCAGTAGTCCATCAGGGGAGGGCGTGGACACTGAAGCTTTCTTT.

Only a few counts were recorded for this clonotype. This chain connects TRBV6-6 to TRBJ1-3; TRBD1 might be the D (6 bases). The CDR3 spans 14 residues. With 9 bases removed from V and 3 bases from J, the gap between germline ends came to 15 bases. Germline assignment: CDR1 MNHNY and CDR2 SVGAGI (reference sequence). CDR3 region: CASFLRTDGNTIYF. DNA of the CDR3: TGTGCCAGTTTCCTTAGGACAGATGGAAACACCATATATTTT.

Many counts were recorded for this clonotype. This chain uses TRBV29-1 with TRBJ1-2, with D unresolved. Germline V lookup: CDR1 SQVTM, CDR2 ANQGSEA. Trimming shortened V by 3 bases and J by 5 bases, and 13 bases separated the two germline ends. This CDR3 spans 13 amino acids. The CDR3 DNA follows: TGCAGCGTTGATCGGCGGTCGAGATATGGCTACACCTTC. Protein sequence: CSVDRRSRYGYTF.

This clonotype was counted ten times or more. CDR3 region: CSVEQGGNTEAFF. The CDR3 DNA follows: TGCAGCGTGGAACAGGGGGGGAACACTGAAGCTTTCTTT. The chain carries TRBV29-1 and TRBJ1-1, with TRBD1 matching over 8 bases. Per germline, CDR1 SQVTM and CDR2 ANQGSEA. CDR3 size: 13 residues. Trimming at V came to 6 bases and at J to 1 base, leaving 4 bases not matched to a gene.

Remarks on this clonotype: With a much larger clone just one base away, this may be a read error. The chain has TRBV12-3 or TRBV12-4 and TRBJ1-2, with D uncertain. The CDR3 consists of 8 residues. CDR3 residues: CASGGHTF. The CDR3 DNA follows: TGTGCCTCTGGTGGCCACACCTTC.

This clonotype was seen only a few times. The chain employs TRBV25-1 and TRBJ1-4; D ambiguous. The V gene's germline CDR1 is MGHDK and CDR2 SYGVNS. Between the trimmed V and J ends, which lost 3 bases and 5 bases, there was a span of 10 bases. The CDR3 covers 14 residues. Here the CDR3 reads CASSDRAMNEKLFF. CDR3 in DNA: TGTGCCAGCAGTGACCGGGCCATGAATGAAAAACTGTTTTTT.